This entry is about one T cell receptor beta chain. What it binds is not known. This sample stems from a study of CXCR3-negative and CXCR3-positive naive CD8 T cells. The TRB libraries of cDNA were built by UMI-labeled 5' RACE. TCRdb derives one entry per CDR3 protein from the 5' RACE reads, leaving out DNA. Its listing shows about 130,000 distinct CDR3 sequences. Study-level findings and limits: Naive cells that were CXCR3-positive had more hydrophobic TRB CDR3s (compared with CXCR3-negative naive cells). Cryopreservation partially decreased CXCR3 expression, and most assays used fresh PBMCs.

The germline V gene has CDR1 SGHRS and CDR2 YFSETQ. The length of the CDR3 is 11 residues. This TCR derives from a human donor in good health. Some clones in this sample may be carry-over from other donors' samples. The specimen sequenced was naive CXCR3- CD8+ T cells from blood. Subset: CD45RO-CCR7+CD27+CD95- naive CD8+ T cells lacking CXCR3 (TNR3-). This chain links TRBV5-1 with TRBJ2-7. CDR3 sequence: CASTEVYEQYF.